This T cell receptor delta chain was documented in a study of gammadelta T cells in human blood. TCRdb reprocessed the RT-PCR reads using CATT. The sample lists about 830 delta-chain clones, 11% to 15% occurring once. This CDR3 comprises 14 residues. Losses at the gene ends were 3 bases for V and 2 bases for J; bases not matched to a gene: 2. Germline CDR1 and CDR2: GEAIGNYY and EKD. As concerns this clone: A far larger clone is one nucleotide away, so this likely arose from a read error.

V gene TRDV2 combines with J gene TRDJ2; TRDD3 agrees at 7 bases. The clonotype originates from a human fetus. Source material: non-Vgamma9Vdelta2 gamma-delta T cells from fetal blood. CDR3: CACDAGYLTAQLFF. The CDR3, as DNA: TGTGCCTGTGACGCGGGATACTTGACAGCACAACTCTTCTTT.